The rows below give T cell receptor beta chains drawn from one sample of a study of response to subunit inactivated influenza vaccine. MiXCR was run by TCRdb on the RT-PCR reads, yielding one entry per CDR3 protein. This table holds about 780,000 distinct CDR3 sequences, approximately 17% found once. Sample: PBMCs from blood, taken less than 6 days after vaccination. Receptors originate from a man aged 45-65 years who received an inactivated influenza vaccine. Each CDR3 is given without its conserved first and last residue. Each record gives: CDR3 length, V gene, J gene, CDR3 protein.

13	TRBV10-2	TRBJ2-7	ASTLPDRASYEQY
10	TRBV6-2/TRBV6-3	TRBJ1-1	ASSYMITEAF
12	TRBV20-1	TRBJ2-7	SARKSGSSYEQY
10	TRBV12-3/TRBV12-4	TRBJ2-3	ASTLGGDTQY
14	TRBV6-1	TRBJ1-1	ASSRDRDSRRTEAF
11	TRBV9	TRBJ2-1	ASSGRTADSQF
11	TRBV19	TRBJ1-1	ASGDRRNTEAF
12	TRBV7-9	TRBJ1-1	ASSSIGRGTEAF
14	TRBV24-1	TRBJ2-6	ATSDSSRSGANVLT
14	TRBV4-2	TRBJ2-1	ASSQGAVSSYNEQF
15	TRBV24-1	TRBJ2-7	ATSDLSAMGSYYEQY
12	TRBV5-1	TRBJ2-7	ASSQNGQLYEQY
10	TRBV7-8	TRBJ1-5	ASSLDTAPQH
13	TRBV29-1	TRBJ2-3	SVLWTGGITDTQY
13	TRBV29-1	TRBJ2-7	SVAGGTTGAYEQY
15	TRBV7-2	TRBJ2-7	ASSLLAPWRGGDEQY
10	TRBV29-1	TRBJ2-7	SVEAGDYEQY
13	TRBV2	TRBJ2-7	ASSEEGGPSYEQY
11	TRBV2	TRBJ2-7	ASHGLASWEQY
9	TRBV29-1	TRBJ1-2	SVESRVGYT
15	TRBV12-3/TRBV12-4	TRBJ2-6	ASEPGTGVLGANVLT
13	TRBV12-3/TRBV12-4	TRBJ2-2	ASRPQGSGTGELF
12	TRBV6-5	TRBJ2-3	ASSSGTVSDTQY
11	TRBV15	TRBJ2-1	ATSRGPYNEQF
17	TRBV11-2	TRBJ2-7	ASSHPGLGLVQRGYEQY
14	TRBV7-9	TRBJ1-2	ASSLAPGGADYGYT
14	TRBV24-1	TRBJ2-1	ATSDPGTPSYNEQF
12	TRBV3-1	TRBJ2-7	ASSQVRADYEQY
11	TRBV12-3/TRBV12-4	TRBJ1-2	ASSWEGGFGYT
12	TRBV7-2	TRBJ1-2	ASSLASGPFGYT
10	TRBV7-6	TRBJ2-1	ASSLGQNEQF
13	TRBV4-3	TRBJ2-5	ASSPQRMIQETQY
15	TRBV27	TRBJ1-1	ASSLKIGTGMNTEAF
10	TRBV11-2	TRBJ2-1	ASSSTRDRQF
13	TRBV15	TRBJ2-1	ATNPGGAYYNEQF
13	TRBV4-2	TRBJ1-1	ASSQEVRDFTEAF
13	TRBV7-3	TRBJ2-3	ASSLMGLSTDTQS
14	TRBV7-2	TRBJ2-1	ASSLGPSGGYNEQF
14	TRBV15	TRBJ1-2	ATSRGGVAVNYGYT
9	TRBV29-1	TRBJ1-4	SVRSGEKLF
12	TRBV12-3/TRBV12-4	TRBJ1-2	ASSPLHGGRGYT
13	TRBV3-1	TRBJ1-1	ASSQMGAVNTEAF
11	TRBV20-1	TRBJ2-7	SARYRGTYEQY
12	TRBV5-5	TRBJ1-1	ASSVTGQNTEAF
12	TRBV6-1	TRBJ1-5	ASSEVWGNQPQH
13	TRBV12-3/TRBV12-4	TRBJ2-1	ASSVTANSYNEQF
15	TRBV6-1	TRBJ2-3	ASKVSPAGVGTDMQY
11	TRBV27	TRBJ2-1	ASSFSLNNEQF
11	TRBV7-2	TRBJ1-5	ASSKGQFQPQH
11	TRBV12-3/TRBV12-4	TRBJ2-4	ACSGGAENIQY
14	TRBV27	TRBJ2-2	ASSPGLALRSGELF
14	TRBV24-1	TRBJ2-3	ATSETGQGVTDTQY
14	TRBV7-9	TRBJ2-1	ASSPPGQGRYNEQF
13	TRBV6-5	TRBJ1-4	ASSYSPELGEKLF
13	TRBV12-3/TRBV12-4	TRBJ2-7	ASSFLRLEGNEQY